The 2 T cell receptor beta chains listed next were all sequenced from one sample in a study of Ad26.COV2.S vaccination and SARS-CoV-2 variants. Treatment defined: approximately 18 received Ad26.COV2.S at low or high dose, single or two shots; roughly five received placebo; per-sample allocation not given. Samples analyzed were those drawn on day 63 after the first vaccine or placebo injection. TCRdb keeps only in-frame clones here, not all; method: immunoSEQ multiplex PCR. Of about 350,000 clones in the sample, 85% to 90% are singletons; the top ten hold approximately 4.5%. The sequences come from peripheral blood, collected in a trial of Ad26.COV2.S vaccine versus placebo. The source is a person between 18 and 65 years old who received the Ad26.COV2.S COVID-19 vaccine or a placebo.

The chain combines TRBV6-5 with TRBJ2-3; D might be TRBD1 (6 bases). This CDR3 has 14 amino acids. Trimming removed 7 bases at V and 0 bases at J, with 11 bases between. The germline CDR1 and CDR2 sequences are MNHEY and SVGAGI. CDR3 coding DNA: TGTGCCAGCACCTCAGGGGTGAGCACAGATACGCAGTATTTT. This translates into CASTSGVSTDTQYF.

The rearrangement uses TRBV6-6 and TRBJ2-2; TRBD2 agrees at 7 bases. Trimming cost V 2 bases and J 6 bases; bases outside gene matches: 3. Per germline, CDR1 MNHNY and CDR2 SVGAGI (reference sequence). The CDR3 runs to 14 residues. CDR3 DNA sequence: TGTGCCAGCAGTTACGGAACTAGCGCCGGGGAGCTGTTTTTT. It yields the protein CASSYGTSAGELFF.